One sample yielded the 20 T cell receptor beta chains listed below, sequenced in a study of T-cell reconstitution after alpha-beta-depleted transplantation in children. The library targeted TCRbeta and was prepared with unique molecular identifiers. TCRdb called the PCR reads again in MiXCR, with one record for every CDR3 protein. Seen here are around 440,000 distinct CDR3 sequences, about a sixth observed once, and the top ten hold 25% to 30%. This specimen was PBMCs, mostly from graft donor cells, taken 360 days after TCRalphabeta/CD19-depleted stem cell transplant. The receptors originated from a boy younger than two who had a stem cell transplant for Wiskott-Aldrich syndrome, so the T cells may come from the graft donor.

This clonotype has a count of ten or more. The gene calls are TRBV28 and TRBJ1-6; 7 bases agree with TRBD1. The V and J ends lost 5 bases and 9 bases, in that order; junction bases with no gene match: 7. The CDR3 consists of 14 residues. Germline lookup yields CDR1 MDHEN and CDR2 SYDVKM. The CDR3: CASSPGTESSPLHF. The CDR3 coding sequence is TGTGCCAGCAGTCCCGGGACAGAGAGTTCACCCCTCCACTTT.

This clonotype was detected ten times or more. The chain recombines TRBV5-1 with TRBJ2-5; D is undetermined. Germline-derived CDR1 and CDR2 are SGHRS and YFSETQ. The CDR3 is 13 amino acids. The ends were cut back, 0 bases at V and 7 bases at J, with 10 bases in the middle. In nucleotides, the CDR3 is TGCGCCAGCAGCTTGGGGGCTGAGCGGACCCAGTACTTC. This gives the protein CASSLGAERTQYF.

In DNA, the CDR3 is TGTGCCAGCTCACCCCGACCGCCAGCCAGGACCTACGAGCAGTACTTC. The encoded protein is CASSPRPPARTYEQYF. The chain recombines TRBV18 with TRBJ2-7; the D is unclear. Germline V CDR1 and CDR2: KGHSH, LQKENI. With 3 bases removed from V and 2 bases from J, the gap between germline ends came to 17 bases. The CDR3 totals 16 residues.

The V gene is TRBV10-3, the J gene TRBJ2-1; D may match TRBD1 or TRBD2 (5 bases each). Per the germline V gene, CDR1 is ENHRY and CDR2 is SYGVKD. This CDR3 spans 12 amino acids. Trimming removed 7 bases from V and 10 bases from J, with 14 bases in between. CDR3 nucleotides: TGTGCCATCAATGGCCCGGGGACCGAGCAGTTCTTC. Its protein product is CAINGPGTEQFF.

The chain is built from TRBV3-1 and TRBJ2-5, with TRBD2 identical over 8 bases. Germline lookup yields CDR1 LGHDT and CDR2 YNNKEL (reference sequence). This CDR3 is 15 amino acids long. V gave up 3 bases and J gave up 4 bases; unmatched junction bases: 7. In DNA, the CDR3 is TGTGCCAGCAGCCAGCCGGGAAGCGGGAGAGAGACCCAGTACTTC. As protein: CASSQPGSGRETQYF.

The chain combines TRBV10-3 with TRBJ2-1, with D uncertain. CDR1 and CDR2 from the germline V gene are ENHRY and SYGVKD. This CDR3 has 14 amino acids. Trimming left V 0 bases short and J 8 bases short, with 11 bases between. Written as DNA, the CDR3 is TGTGCCATCAGTGAGTCGAGGCTAGTTGATGAGCAGTTCTTC. This encodes CAISESRLVDEQFF.

This clonotype was counted between two and nine times. This chain connects TRBV10-3 to TRBJ1-4; no firm D call. There are 17 residues in the CDR3. Trimming removed 3 bases at V and 0 bases at J, with 14 bases between. Germline V gene sequence: CDR1 ENHRY, CDR2 SYGVKD. This CDR3 is CAISEREISPTNEKLFF. CDR3 nucleotides: TGTGCCATCAGTGAACGGGAAATCTCACCAACTAATGAAAAACTGTTTTTT.

This chain joins TRBV4-1 and TRBJ2-5; either TRBD1 or TRBD2 may supply D (7 bases each). Germline CDR1 is MGHRA and CDR2 is YSYEKL. This CDR3 spans 15 amino acids. The ends were cut back, 2 bases at V and 6 bases at J, with 16 bases in the middle. In DNA form, the CDR3 reads TGCGCCAGCAGCCAACGACAGGGAGGGAAGAAGACCCAGTACTTC. It encodes CASSQRQGGKKTQYF.

This chain joins TRBV24-1 and TRBJ2-1; D is undetermined. Between the trimmed V and J ends, which lost 4 bases and 3 bases, there was a span of 6 bases. This CDR3 has 13 residues. Germline V gene sequence: CDR1 KGHDR, CDR2 SFDVKD. The CDR3 loop reads CATSEGIYNEQFF. CDR3 in DNA: TGTGCCACCAGTGAAGGAATCTACAATGAGCAGTTCTTC.

V usage is TRBV7-9 and J usage is TRBJ2-7; 9 positions agree with TRBD1. CDR1 and CDR2 from the germline V gene are SEHNR and FQNEAQ (reference sequence). The CDR3 consists of 12 residues. The J segment lost 2 bases and the V segment lost 11 bases, leaving 4 bases of the junction unmatched. DNA of the CDR3: TGTGCCTCCGGGGACAGGGCCTACGAGCAGTACTTC. Its protein is CASGDRAYEQYF.

The V gene is TRBV6-5, the J gene TRBJ2-7, with 9 bases matching TRBD2. Germline assignment: CDR1 MNHEY and CDR2 SVGAGI. The CDR3 consists of 15 residues. J was trimmed by 2 bases and V by 4 bases; bases with no gene match: 6. This CDR3 is CASSSPAGGTYEQYF. CDR3 DNA: TGTGCCAGCAGTTCCCCAGCGGGGGGTACCTACGAGCAGTACTTC.

This clonotype was seen a handful of times. This chain links TRBV10-3 with TRBJ2-7; D is ambiguous. From germline, CDR1 is ENHRY and CDR2 SYGVKD. Between the trimmed V and J ends, which lost 7 bases and 3 bases, there was a span of 13 bases. This CDR3 has 13 residues. Here the CDR3 DNA reads TGTGCCATCAACGAAGGGTTATTCTACGAGCAGTACTTC. Translating it yields CAINEGLFYEQYF.

Only a few counts were recorded for this clonotype. The rearrangement joins TRBV20-1 to TRBJ2-7; D might be TRBD1 (5 bases). This CDR3 comprises 13 residues. Trimming pared 3 bases from V and 0 bases from J, leaving 9 bases between. Germline loops: CDR1 DFQATT, CDR2 SNEGSKA (reference sequence). This chain's CDR3 is CSASRDSSYEQYF. The DNA for the CDR3 is TGCAGTGCTAGCCGAGACAGCTCCTACGAGCAGTACTTC.

This clonotype showed up just a few times. The CDR3 DNA sequence: TGTGCCAGCAGCTGGGGGACAGGGGGCTTGAACACTGAAGCTTTCTTT. Its protein is CASSWGTGGLNTEAFF. The chain is built from TRBV7-2 and TRBJ1-1; TRBD1 aligns across 12 bases. The CDR3 sequence is 16 residues long. In germline, CDR1 is SGHTA, CDR2 FQGNSA. Trimming took 4 bases from V and 0 from J; bases not matched to a gene: 3.

This clonotype was seen more than once but under ten times. The chain employs TRBV7-9 and TRBJ1-6; 8 bases fit TRBD1. The CDR3 contains 16 residues. Germline CDR1 is SEHNR and CDR2 is FQNEAQ (reference sequence). With 6 bases clipped from V and 1 base from J, the junction kept 5 bases outside the gene matches. For the CDR3, the DNA is TGTGCCAGCAGGTCGGACAGGGAATCCTATAATTCACCCCTCCACTTT. Protein product: CASRSDRESYNSPLHF.

The V call is TRBV20-1, the J call TRBJ1-4; D not certain. CDR1 and CDR2 (germline): DFQATT, SNEGSKA (reference sequence). The CDR3 spans 11 residues. Trimming left V 6 bases short and J 8 bases short, with 10 bases between. The DNA for the CDR3 is TGCAGTGCGCAGCGGACGGAAAAACTGTTTTTT. Translated: CSAQRTEKLFF.

V gene TRBV7-8 combines with J gene TRBJ2-5, with 8 nucleotides matching TRBD2. Germline V lookup: CDR1 SGHVS, CDR2 FQNEAQ. Losses at the gene ends were 1 base for V and 4 bases for J; bases not matched to a gene: 5. The CDR3 spans 15 residues. The CDR3 region is CASSLGSRGGETQYF. The CDR3 DNA is TGTGCCAGCAGCTTAGGGTCACGGGGGGGAGAGACCCAGTACTTC.

A few counts support this clonotype. The chain has TRBV12-3 or TRBV12-4 and TRBJ1-1, with D maybe TRBD1 (6 bases). The V end was cut by 6 bases, the J end by 11 bases, with 13 bases between. This CDR3 comprises 11 residues. CDR3 region: CASRTGTTAFF. The CDR3, as DNA: TGTGCCAGCAGGACCGGGACAACGGCTTTCTTT.

The chain couples TRBV10-3 to TRBJ2-1, with D perhaps TRBD1 (6 bases). There are 14 residues in the CDR3. CDR1 and CDR2 from the germline V gene are ENHRY and SYGVKD. Deletions cut 6 bases from V and 4 bases from J, with 13 bases between. CDR3 sequence (DNA): TGTGCCATCAGACAGGGTCCCTTATACAATGAGCAGTTCTTC. Its translation is CAIRQGPLYNEQFF.

V usage is TRBV29-1 and J usage is TRBJ2-5, with TRBD1 matching 7 bases. The CDR3 spans 12 residues. Germline V lookup: CDR1 SQVTM, CDR2 ANQGSEA. V shed 5 bases, J shed 3 bases, and the junction held 3 bases outside the gene matches. The CDR3 bases are TGCAGCGTTCCCGACAGGGAAGAGACCCAGTACTTC. Translation gives CSVPDREETQYF.